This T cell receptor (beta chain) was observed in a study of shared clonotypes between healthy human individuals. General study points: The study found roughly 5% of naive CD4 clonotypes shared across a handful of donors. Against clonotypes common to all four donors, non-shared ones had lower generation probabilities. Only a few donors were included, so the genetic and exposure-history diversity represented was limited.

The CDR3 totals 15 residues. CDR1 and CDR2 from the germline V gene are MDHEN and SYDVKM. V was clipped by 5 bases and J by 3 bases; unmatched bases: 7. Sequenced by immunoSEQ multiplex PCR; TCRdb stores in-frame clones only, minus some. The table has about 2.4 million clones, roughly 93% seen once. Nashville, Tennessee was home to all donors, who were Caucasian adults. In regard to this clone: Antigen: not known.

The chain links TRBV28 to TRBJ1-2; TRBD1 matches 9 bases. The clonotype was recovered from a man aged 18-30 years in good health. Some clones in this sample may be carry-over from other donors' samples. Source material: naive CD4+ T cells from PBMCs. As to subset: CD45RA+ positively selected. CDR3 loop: CASSIGQGRDYGYTF. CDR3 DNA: TGTGCCAGCAGTATAGGACAGGGGAGGGACTATGGCTACACCTTC.